This T cell receptor (beta chain) came from a study of T cells in Graves' hyperthyroidism and ophthalmopathy. In the study overall: Initial diagnosis, before any treatment, was when peripheral blood was collected.

Any patient presenting with uncontrolled infection, other autoimmune disease, pregnancy or lactation was left out. Orbital computed tomography and thyroid ultrasound, together with serum TRAb and thyroxine and clinical symptoms, were used for diagnoses. This sample holds PBMCs from approximately 9 ml fresh peripheral blood. Germline lookup yields CDR1 KGHSH and CDR2 LQKENI. V was pared by 5 bases and J by 7 bases, with 7 bases of the junction left unmatched. The CDR3 sequence is 14 residues long. At least ten counts were recorded for this clonotype. Template material for amplifying TCR beta CDR3 regions consisted of RNA transcripts. The primer set for the first-round RT-PCR of the TCR CDR3 was HTBI. TCRdb used MiXCR to reprocess the multiplex PCR reads, holding one entry per CDR3 protein. The table includes approximately 360,000 distinct CDR3 sequences, around 14% detected once.

The sequence came from a woman aged 18 to 35 with Graves' hyperthyroidism that later progressed to Graves' ophthalmopathy. The chain carries TRBV18 and TRBJ1-5, with 8 bases fitting TRBD1. Sequenced input: blood. DNA for the CDR3: TGTGCCAGCTCAAAAGACAGGGGCGGACAGCCCCAGCATTTT. Its translation is CASSKDRGGQPQHF.